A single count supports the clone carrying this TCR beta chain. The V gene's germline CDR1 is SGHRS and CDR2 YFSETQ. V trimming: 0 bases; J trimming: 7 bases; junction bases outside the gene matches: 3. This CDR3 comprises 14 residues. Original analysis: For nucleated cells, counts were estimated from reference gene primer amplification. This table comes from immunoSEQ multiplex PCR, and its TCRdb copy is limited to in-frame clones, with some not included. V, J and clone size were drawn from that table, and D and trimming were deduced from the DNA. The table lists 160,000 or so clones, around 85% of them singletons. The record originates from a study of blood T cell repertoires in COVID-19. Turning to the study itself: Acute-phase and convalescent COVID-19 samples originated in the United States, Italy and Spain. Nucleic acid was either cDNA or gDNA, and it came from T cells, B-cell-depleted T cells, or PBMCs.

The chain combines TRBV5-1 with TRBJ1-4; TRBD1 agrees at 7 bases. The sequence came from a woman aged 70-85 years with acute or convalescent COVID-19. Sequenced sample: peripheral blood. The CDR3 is CASSLEQGGEKLFF. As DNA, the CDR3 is TGCGCCAGCAGCTTGGAGCAGGGGGGTGAAAAACTGTTTTTT. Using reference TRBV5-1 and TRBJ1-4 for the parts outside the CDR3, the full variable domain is KAGVTQTPRYLIKTRGQQVTLSCSPISGHRSVSWYQQTPGQGLQFLFEYFSETQRNKGNFPGRFSGRQFSNSRSEMNVSTLELGDSALYLCASSLEQGGEKLFFGSGTQLSVL.